The TCR beta chain under discussion was sequenced for a study of patients and donors after allogeneic stem cell transplantation. This clonotype has at least ten counts. Per the germline V gene, CDR1 is ENHRY and CDR2 is SYGVKD. The CDR3 has 15 amino acids. With 5 bases clipped from V and 8 bases from J, the junction kept 9 bases outside the gene matches. MiXCR, run by TCRdb on the RT-PCR reads, gives a single entry per CDR3 protein. In the table there are 40,000 to 45,000 distinct CDR3 sequences, roughly 30% of which are singletons. The source material was blood, either unsorted or a sorted T cell fraction (not recorded which). This chain connects TRBV10-3 to TRBJ1-6; 7 bases match TRBD1. The clonotype was recovered from a human donor who was either an allogeneic HSCT recipient or a stem cell or donor lymphocyte infusion donor (not recorded which). It is not recorded whose cells these are; they may come from a transplant donor. CDR3 bases: TGTGCCATCAGTAACCCCGACAGGGCCCATTCACCCCTCCACTTT. Amino acids: CAISNPDRAHSPLHF.